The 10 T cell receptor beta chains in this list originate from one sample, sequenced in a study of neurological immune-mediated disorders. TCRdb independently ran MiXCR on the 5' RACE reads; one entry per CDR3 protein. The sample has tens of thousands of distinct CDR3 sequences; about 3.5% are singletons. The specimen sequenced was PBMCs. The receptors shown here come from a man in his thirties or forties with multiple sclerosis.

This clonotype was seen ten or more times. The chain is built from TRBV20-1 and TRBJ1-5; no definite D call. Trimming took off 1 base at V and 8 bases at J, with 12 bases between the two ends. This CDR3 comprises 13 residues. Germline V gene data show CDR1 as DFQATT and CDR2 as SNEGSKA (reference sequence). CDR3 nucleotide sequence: TGCAGTGCTAGAGTTTCAGGACTAGAGCCCCAGCATTTT. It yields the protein CSARVSGLEPQHF.

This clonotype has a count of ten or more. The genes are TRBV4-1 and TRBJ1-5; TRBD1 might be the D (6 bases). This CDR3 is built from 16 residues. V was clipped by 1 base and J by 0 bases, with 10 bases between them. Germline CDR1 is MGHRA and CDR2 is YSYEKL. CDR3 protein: CASSQGTAYSNQPQHF. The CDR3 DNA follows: TGCGCCAGCAGCCAAGGGACAGCTTATAGCAATCAGCCCCAGCATTTT.

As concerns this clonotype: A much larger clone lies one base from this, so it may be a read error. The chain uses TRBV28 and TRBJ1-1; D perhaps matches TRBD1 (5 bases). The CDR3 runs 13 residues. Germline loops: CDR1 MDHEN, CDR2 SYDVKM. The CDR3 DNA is TGTGCCAGCCCGGGTGCCGAGGGGACTGAAGATTTCTTT. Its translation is CASPGAEGTEDFF.

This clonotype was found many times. CDR3 sequence: CASSRTSGGTDTQYF. The CDR3 nucleotides read TGCGCCAGCAGCCGAACTAGCGGGGGAACAGATACGCAGTATTTT. The rearrangement uses TRBV5-1 and TRBJ2-3; 11 positions match TRBD2. With V trimmed by 4 bases and J by 3 bases, 4 bases remained unmatched. Germline CDR1 and CDR2: SGHRS and YFSETQ. CDR3 size: 15 residues.

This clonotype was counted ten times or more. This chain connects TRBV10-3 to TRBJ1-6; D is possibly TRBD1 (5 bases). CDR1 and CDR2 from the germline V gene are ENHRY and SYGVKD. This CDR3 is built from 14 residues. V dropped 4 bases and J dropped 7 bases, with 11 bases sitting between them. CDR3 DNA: TGTGCCATCAGTGTAGGAACAGGCAATTCACCCCTCCACTTT. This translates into CAISVGTGNSPLHF.

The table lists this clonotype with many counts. The CDR3 loop reads CASSLALGNTEAFF. The CDR3 DNA sequence: TGCGCCAGCAGCTTGGCCCTGGGTAACACTGAAGCTTTCTTT. The genes are TRBV5-1 and TRBJ1-1; D gene ambiguous. CDR1 SGHRS and CDR2 YFSETQ come from the germline V gene. V dropped 0 bases and J dropped 2 bases, with 8 bases sitting between them. This CDR3 comprises 14 residues.

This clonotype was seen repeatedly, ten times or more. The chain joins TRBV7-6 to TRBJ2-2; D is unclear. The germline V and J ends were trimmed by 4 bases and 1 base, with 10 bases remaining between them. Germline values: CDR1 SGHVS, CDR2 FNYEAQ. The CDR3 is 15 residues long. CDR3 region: CASSSGSGNTGELFF. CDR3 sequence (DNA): TGTGCCAGCAGCTCAGGATCGGGGAACACCGGGGAGCTGTTTTTT.

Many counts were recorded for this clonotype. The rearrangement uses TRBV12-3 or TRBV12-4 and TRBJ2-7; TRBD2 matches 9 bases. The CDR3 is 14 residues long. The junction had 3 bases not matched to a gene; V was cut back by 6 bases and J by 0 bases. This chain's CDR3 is CASSRGLASYEQYF. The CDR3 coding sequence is TGTGCCAGCAGCCGGGGACTAGCCTCCTACGAGCAGTACTTC.

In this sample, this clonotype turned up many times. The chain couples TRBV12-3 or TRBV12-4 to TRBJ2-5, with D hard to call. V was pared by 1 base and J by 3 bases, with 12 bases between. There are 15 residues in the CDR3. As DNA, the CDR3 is TGTGCCAGCAGTTTAGTCCAAACTACTAAAGAGACCCAGTACTTC. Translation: CASSLVQTTKETQYF.

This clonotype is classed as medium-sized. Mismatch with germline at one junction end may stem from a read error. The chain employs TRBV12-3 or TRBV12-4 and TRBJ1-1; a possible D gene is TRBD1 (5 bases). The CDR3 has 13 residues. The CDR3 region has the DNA TGTGCCAGCAGCTTAGGGGTGAACACTGAAGCTTTCTTT. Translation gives CASSLGVNTEAFF.